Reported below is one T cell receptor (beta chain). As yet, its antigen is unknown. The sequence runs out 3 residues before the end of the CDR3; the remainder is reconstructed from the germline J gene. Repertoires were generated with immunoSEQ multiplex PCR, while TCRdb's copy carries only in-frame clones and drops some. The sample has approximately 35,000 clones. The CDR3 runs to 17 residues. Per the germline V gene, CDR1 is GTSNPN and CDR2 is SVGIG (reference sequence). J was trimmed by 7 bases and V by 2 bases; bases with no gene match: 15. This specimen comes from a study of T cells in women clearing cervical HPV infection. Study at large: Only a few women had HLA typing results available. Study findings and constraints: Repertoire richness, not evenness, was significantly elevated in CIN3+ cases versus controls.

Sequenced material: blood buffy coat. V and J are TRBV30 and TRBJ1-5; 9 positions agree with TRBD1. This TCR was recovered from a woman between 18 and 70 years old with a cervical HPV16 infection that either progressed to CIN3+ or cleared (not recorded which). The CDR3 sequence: CAWSNAIVQGASQPQHF. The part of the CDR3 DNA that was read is TGTGCCTGGAGTAACGCGATAGTACAGGGGGCCTCACAGCCC.